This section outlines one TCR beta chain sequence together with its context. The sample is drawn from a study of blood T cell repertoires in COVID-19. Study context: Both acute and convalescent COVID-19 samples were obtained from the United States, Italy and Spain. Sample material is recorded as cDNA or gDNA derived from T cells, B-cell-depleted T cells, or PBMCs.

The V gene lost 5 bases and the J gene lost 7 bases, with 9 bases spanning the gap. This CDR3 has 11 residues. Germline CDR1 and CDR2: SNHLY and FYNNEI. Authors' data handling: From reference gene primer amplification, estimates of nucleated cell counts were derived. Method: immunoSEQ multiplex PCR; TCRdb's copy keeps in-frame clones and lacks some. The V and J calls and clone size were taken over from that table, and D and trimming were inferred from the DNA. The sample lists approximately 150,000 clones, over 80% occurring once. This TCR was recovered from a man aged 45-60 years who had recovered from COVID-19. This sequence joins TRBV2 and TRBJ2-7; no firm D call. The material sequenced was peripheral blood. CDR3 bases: TGTGCCAGCAGTACCCAGAGGGAGCAGTACTTC. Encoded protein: CASSTQREQYF.